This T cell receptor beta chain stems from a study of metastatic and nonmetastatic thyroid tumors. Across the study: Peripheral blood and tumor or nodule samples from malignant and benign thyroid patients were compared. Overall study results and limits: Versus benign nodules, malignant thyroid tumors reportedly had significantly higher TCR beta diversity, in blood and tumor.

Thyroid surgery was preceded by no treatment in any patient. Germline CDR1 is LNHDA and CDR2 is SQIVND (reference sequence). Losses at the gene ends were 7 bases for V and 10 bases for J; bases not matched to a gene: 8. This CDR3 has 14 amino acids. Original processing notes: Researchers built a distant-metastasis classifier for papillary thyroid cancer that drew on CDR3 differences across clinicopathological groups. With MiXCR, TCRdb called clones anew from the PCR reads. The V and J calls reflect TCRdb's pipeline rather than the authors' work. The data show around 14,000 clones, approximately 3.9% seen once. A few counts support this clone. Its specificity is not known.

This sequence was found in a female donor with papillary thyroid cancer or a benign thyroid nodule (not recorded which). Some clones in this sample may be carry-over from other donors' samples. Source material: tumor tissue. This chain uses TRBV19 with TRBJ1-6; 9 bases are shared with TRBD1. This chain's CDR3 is CASIDRGLSSPLHF. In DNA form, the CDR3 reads TGTGCCAGTATCGACAGGGGGTTAAGCTCACCCCTCCACTTT.